This T cell receptor (beta chain) was obtained from a study of cytomegalovirus exposure and HLA in healthy donors. Study-wide findings and caveats: Most TCR sequences proved rare, with some public TCRs found in many donors. Reportedly, a later analysis found an Asian-associated ancestry cluster had fewer N-insertions than the approximately 700-donor mean.

A multiplex PCR was run with 60 Vbeta primers and 13 Jbeta primers. The repertoire was sequenced with immunoSEQ multiplex PCR; TCRdb's copy has only in-frame clones and lacks some. The repertoire has around 130,000 clones, about four fifths of them found once; the top ten carry less than 2.5%. As regards this clone: Antigen: not known.

V shed 6 bases and J 9 bases; nucleotides not matched to a gene: 4. The germline CDR1 and CDR2 sequences are LNHDA and SQIVND (reference sequence). The CDR3 runs 13 residues. The source material was PBMCs. This receptor was identified in a woman aged 40 to 55 in good health and CMV-seronegative. The chain combines TRBV19 with TRBJ2-2; 10 positions match TRBD1. DNA for the CDR3: TGTGCCAGTAGGGGGACAGGGGCGCGGGAGCTGTTTTTT. Its translation is CASRGTGARELFF.